This passage covers 11 T cell receptor beta chains from one sample sequenced in a study of CD8+ T cells in alopecia areata. Researchers sorted pooled cutaneous lymph node cells on the basis of CD4, CD8alpha, NKG2D, NKG2ACE and other markers. In each case, RNA was isolated and then reverse transcribed into cDNA as the sequencing template. The assay was immunoSEQ multiplex PCR, and TCRdb's table has in-frame clones only and misses some. The sample gives around 300,000 clones, none seen only once, and the top ten clones hold about 1.2%. Sequencing was performed on CD4+ T cells sorted from a lymph node. These receptors originate from a C3H/HeJ mouse with alopecia areata. MHC haplotype: H2-k.

This clone has more than one count but fewer than ten. Germline and genes: mouse. The read falls 4 residues short of the CDR3 end, and the missing part is taken from the germline J gene. The chain combines TRBV13-1 with TRBJ2-2, with 9 bases identical to TRBD2. This CDR3 is 16 amino acids long. The J segment lost 4 bases and the V segment lost 0 bases, leaving 4 bases of the junction unmatched. Germline V CDR1 and CDR2: NSHNY, SYGAGN. The CDR3 bases that were read are TGTGCCAGCAGTGATGTTGGGGGGGCGCGCACCGGG. Protein product: CASSDVGGARTG. From start to end, the CDR3 is CASSDVGGARTGQLYF.

This clone was seen a few times. Mouse names are used for the genes. The sequenced fragment ends 4 residues before the CDR3 boundary, so the rest is inferred from the germline J gene. The gene calls are TRBV19 and TRBJ2-7; 12 positions match TRBD2. V lost 2 bases, J lost 3 bases, and 6 bases stayed unmatched. Germline V gene data show CDR1 as FNHDT and CDR2 as SITEND (reference sequence). CDR3 length equals 16 residues. The covered CDR3 bases are TGTGCCAGCAGTATTGAGACTGGGGGGGCGCTCTAT. Translating it yields CASSIETGGALY. The whole CDR3 reads CASSIETGGALYEQYF.

This clone has more than one count but fewer than ten. Gene names and germline refer to mouse. The sequenced fragment ends 4 residues before the CDR3 boundary, so the rest is inferred from the germline J gene. This sequence joins TRBV19 and TRBJ1-2; the match to TRBD1 covers 10 bases. The CDR3 extends over 13 amino acids. Germline assignment: CDR1 FNHDT and CDR2 SITEND (reference sequence). CDR3 DNA, as far as it was read: TGTGCCAGCAGTCCCGGGACAGGGGTC. Its translation is CASSPGTGV. The entire CDR3 is CASSPGTGVDYTF.

In this sample, this clone turned up a few times. Gene labels here are mouse ones. The missing CDR3 end, 4 residues past where the read stops, is filled in from the germline J gene. This rearrangement joins TRBV13-3 to TRBJ2-1; 7 bases match TRBD1. Germline V gene data show CDR1 as NNHDY and CDR2 as SYVADS. The length of the CDR3 is 14 residues. V shed 5 bases and J 0 bases; nucleotides not matched to a gene: 2. The covered CDR3 bases are TGTGCCAGCAGGCGGGACAGTAACTATGCT. This sequence encodes CASRRDSNYA. The CDR3 as a whole reads CASRRDSNYAEQFF.

Regarding this clone: The gene names here belong to mouse. This same CDR3 is encoded by further DNA sequences in the sample. The CDR3 sequence: CASSPPGQNYAEQFF. The covered CDR3 bases are TGTGCCAGCAGCCCACCGGGACAAAACTATGCT. The rearrangement links TRBV5 to TRBJ2-1; possible D gene TRBD1, 6 bases. The read ends 4 residues before the CDR3 terminus; that terminus is restored from the germline J gene. Trimming removed 4 bases from V and 1 base from J, with 11 bases in between. CDR3 length equals 15 residues. Germline CDR1 reads LGHNA; CDR2 reads YNLKQL (reference sequence).

With respect to this clone: Any gene name here is a mouse gene name. Coverage ceases 4 residues before the CDR3 finishes, and the germline J gene fills in the end. The chain uses TRBV17 and TRBJ2-7; TRBD2 matches 10 bases. The CDR3 has 15 amino acids. Germline V CDR1 and CDR2: MNHDT, YYDKIL. CDR3 bases read: TGTGCTAGCAGTAGGTCGGGACTGGGGTCTTAT. Its protein is CASSRSGLGSY. The CDR3, in full, reads CASSRSGLGSYEQYF. Variable domain in full (rest from reference TRBV17 and TRBJ2-7): DTTVKQNPRYKLARVGKPVNLICSQTMNHDTMYWYQKKPNQAPKLLLFYYDKILNREADTFEKFQSSRPNNSFCSLYIGSAGLEYSAMYLCASSRSGLGSYEQYFGPGTRLTVL.

This clone was observed a handful of times. The germline and genes are mouse ones. The sequence runs out 4 residues before the end of the CDR3; the remainder is reconstructed from the germline J gene. The genes are TRBV31 and TRBJ1-2; the match to TRBD1 covers 10 bases. CDR3 size: 14 residues. Germline values: CDR1 GKSSPN, CDR2 SITVG. Trimming cost V 1 base and J 4 bases; bases outside gene matches: 3. The sequenced CDR3 bases are TGTGCCTGGAGTCCGGGACAGGGGTGCTCC. This encodes CAWSPGQGCS. The entire CDR3 is CAWSPGQGCSDYTF.

This clone was counted between two and nine times. The genes are named according to mouse. Additional DNA sequences in this sample encode the identical CDR3. The sequenced CDR3 bases are TGTGCCAGCAGTGGGGGGACTGGGGAGAACACCGGG. Translation: CASSGGTGENTG. The entire CDR3 protein is CASSGGTGENTGQLYF. The chain combines TRBV13-1 with TRBJ2-2; 10 bases are shared with TRBD2. The CDR3 extends 4 residues past the end of the read, so its final part is completed from the germline J gene. The V gene's germline CDR1 is NSHNY and CDR2 SYGAGN. CDR3 length: 16 amino acids. Unmatched junction bases numbered 4, after V lost 3 bases and J lost 2 bases.

About this clone itself: The gene names given are mouse names. Read coverage stops 4 residues before the CDR3 terminus; the germline J gene supplies the remainder. V and J are TRBV31 and TRBJ2-1, with a possible D match to TRBD1 (6 bases). CDR3 length: 14 residues. Looked up from germline, CDR1 is GKSSPN and CDR2 is SITVG. The ends were cut back, 3 bases at V and 0 bases at J, with 9 bases in the middle. CDR3 protein: CAWRSDSNYAEQFF. The CDR3 DNA, read in part, is TGTGCCTGGAGATCGGACAGTAACTATGCT.

This clone was counted between two and nine times. Gene names and germline match the mouse. The read halts 4 residues ahead of the CDR3 end, with the missing end drawn from the germline J gene. This sample also contains other DNA sequences that code for the same CDR3. The V call is TRBV19, the J call TRBJ2-7; the match to TRBD2 covers 11 bases. The CDR3 is 12 amino acids. In germline, CDR1 is FNHDT, CDR2 SITEND (reference sequence). CDR3 DNA (partial): TGTGCCATCCGGGACTGGGGGTAT. It is translated as CAIRDWGY. The complete CDR3 sequence is CAIRDWGYEQYF.

About this clone itself: The gene names here belong to mouse. The CDR3 extends 4 residues past the end of the read, so its final part is completed from the germline J gene. The rearrangement links TRBV31 to TRBJ2-1; 8 positions agree with TRBD1. V gave up 3 bases and J gave up 4 bases; unmatched junction bases: 5. This CDR3 contains 14 residues. Germline V gene data show CDR1 as GKSSPN and CDR2 as SITVG. The CDR3 loop is CAWRPGGAYAEQFF. The sequenced part of the CDR3 DNA is TGTGCCTGGAGACCAGGGGGCGCGTATGCT.